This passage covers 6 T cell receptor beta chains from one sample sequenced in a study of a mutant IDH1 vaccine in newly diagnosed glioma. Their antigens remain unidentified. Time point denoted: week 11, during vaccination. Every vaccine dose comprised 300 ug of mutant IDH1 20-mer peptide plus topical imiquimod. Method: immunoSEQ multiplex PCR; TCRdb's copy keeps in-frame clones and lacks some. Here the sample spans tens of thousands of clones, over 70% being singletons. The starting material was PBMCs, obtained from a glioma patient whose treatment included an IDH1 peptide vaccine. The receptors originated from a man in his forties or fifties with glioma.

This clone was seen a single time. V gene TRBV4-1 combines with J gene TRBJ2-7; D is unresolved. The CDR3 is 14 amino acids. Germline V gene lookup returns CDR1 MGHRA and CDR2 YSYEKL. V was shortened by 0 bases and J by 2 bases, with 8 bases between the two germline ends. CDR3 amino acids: CASSQDSFTYEQYF. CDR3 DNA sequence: TGCGCCAGCAGCCAAGACAGTTTTACCTACGAGCAGTACTTC.

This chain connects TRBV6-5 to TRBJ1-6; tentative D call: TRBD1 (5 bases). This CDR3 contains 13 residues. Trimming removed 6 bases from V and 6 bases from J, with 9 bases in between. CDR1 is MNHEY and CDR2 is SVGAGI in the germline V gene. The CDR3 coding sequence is TGTGCCAGCAGGGTGGGGGGTAATTCACCCCTCCACTTT. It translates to CASRVGGNSPLHF.

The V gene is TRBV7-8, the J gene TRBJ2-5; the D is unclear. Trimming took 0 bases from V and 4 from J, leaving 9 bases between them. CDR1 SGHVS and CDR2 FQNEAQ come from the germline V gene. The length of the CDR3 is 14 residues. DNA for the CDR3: TGTGCCAGCAGCTTAGCGCGGACGAGAGAGACCCAGTACTTC. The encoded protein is CASSLARTRETQYF.

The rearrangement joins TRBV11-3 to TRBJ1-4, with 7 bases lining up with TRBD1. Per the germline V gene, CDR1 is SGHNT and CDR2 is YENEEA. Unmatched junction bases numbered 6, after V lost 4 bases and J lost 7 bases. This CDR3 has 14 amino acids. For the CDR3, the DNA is TGTGCCAGCAGCTCGGGACAGCCGGGTGAAAAACTGTTTTTT. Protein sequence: CASSSGQPGEKLFF.

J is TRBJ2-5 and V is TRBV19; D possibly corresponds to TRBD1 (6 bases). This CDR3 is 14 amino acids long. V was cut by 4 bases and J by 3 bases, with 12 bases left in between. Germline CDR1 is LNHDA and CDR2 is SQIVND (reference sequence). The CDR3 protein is CASSKDRQEETQYF. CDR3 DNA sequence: TGTGCCAGTAGTAAAGACAGGCAGGAAGAGACCCAGTACTTC.

CDR3 loop: CASSEALKETQYF. The CDR3 DNA reads TGTGCCAGCAGTGAAGCCTTAAAAGAGACCCAGTACTTC. The gene calls are TRBV2 and TRBJ2-5; no reliable D call. Between the trimmed V and J ends, which lost 0 bases and 3 bases, there was a span of 5 bases. CDR1 is SNHLY, CDR2 FYNNEI, per germline. CDR3 size: 13 residues.